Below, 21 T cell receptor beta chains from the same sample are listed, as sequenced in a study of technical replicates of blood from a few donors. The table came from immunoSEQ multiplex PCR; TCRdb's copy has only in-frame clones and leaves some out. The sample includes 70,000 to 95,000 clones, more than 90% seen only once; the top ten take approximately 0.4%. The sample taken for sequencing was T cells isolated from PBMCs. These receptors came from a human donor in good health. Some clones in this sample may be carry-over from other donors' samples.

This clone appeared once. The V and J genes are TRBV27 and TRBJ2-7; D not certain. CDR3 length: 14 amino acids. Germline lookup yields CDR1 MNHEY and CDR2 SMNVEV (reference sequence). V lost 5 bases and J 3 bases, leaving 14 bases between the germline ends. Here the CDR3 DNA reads TGTGCCAGCAGTCCATCCGGTATAGTCTACGAGCAGTACTTC. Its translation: CASSPSGIVYEQYF.

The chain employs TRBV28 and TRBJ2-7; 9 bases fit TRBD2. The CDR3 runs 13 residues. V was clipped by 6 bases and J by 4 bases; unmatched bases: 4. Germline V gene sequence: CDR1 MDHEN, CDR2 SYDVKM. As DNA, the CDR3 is TGTGCCAGCAGACCTAGCGGGAAATACGAGCAGTACTTC. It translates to CASRPSGKYEQYF.

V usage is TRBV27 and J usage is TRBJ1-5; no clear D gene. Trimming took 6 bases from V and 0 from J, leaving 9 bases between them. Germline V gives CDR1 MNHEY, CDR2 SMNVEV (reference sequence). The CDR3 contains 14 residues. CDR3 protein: CASSSGYSNQPQHF. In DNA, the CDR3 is TGTGCCAGCAGCTCAGGATATAGCAATCAGCCCCAGCATTTT.

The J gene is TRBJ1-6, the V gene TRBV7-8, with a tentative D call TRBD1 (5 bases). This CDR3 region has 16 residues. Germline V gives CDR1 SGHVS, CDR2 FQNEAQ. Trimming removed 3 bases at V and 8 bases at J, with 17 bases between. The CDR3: CASSFRGTLRDSPLHF. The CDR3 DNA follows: TGTGCCAGCAGCTTTCGGGGGACTCTTCGGGATTCACCCCTCCACTTT.

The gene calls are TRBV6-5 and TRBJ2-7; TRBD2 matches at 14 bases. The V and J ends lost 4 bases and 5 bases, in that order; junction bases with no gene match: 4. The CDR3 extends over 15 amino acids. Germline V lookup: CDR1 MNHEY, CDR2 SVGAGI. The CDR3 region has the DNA TGTGCCAGCAGTTCGACTAGCGGGAGGGCAAACGAGCAGTACTTC. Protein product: CASSSTSGRANEQYF.

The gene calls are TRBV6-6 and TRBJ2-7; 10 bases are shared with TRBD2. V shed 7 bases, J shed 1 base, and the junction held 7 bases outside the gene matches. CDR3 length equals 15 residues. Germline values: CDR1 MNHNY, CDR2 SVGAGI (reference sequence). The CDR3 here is CASTLTTSGSYEQYF. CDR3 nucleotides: TGTGCCAGCACCCTCACGACTAGCGGGTCCTACGAGCAGTACTTC.

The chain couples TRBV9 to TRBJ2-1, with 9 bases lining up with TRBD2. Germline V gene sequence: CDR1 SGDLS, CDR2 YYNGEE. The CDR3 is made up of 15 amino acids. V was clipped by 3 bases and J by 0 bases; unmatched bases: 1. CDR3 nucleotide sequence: TGTGCCAGCAGCGCGACTAGCGGCTCCTACAATGAGCAGTTCTTC. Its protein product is CASSATSGSYNEQFF.

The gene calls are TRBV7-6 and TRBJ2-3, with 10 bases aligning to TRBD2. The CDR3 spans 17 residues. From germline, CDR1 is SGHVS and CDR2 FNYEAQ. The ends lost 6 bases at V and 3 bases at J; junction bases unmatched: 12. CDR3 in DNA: TGTGCCAGCAGACCCTCTCCTAGCGGGAGTATGACAGATACGCAGTATTTT. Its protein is CASRPSPSGSMTDTQYF. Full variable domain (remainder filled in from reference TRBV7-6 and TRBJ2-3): GAGVSQSPRYKVTKRGQDVALRCDPISGHVSLYWYRQALGQGPEFLTYFNYEAQQDKSGLPNDRFSAERPEGSISTLTIQRTEQRDSAMYRCASRPSPSGSMTDTQYFGPGTRLTVL.

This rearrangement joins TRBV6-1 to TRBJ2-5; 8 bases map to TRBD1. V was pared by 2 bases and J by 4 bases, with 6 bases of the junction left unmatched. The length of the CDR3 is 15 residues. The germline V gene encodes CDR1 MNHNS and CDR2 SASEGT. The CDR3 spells CASSETQGAGETQYF. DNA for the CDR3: TGTGCCAGCAGTGAAACGCAGGGGGCGGGAGAGACCCAGTACTTC.

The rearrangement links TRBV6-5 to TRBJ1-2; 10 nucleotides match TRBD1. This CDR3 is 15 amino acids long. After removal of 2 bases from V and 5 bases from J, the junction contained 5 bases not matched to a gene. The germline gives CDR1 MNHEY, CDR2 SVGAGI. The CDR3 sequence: CASSYLRDRGYGYTF. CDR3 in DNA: TGTGCCAGCAGTTACCTTCGGGACAGGGGTTATGGCTACACCTTC.

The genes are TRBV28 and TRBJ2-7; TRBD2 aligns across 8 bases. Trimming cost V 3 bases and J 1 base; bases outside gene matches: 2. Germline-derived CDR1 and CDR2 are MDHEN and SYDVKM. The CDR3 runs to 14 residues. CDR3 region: CASSLAGGSYEQYF. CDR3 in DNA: TGTGCCAGCAGTTTGGCGGGGGGTTCCTACGAGCAGTACTTC.

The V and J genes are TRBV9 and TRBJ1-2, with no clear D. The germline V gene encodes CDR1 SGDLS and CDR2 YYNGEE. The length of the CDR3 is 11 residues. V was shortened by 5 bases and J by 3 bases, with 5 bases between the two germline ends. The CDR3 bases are TGTGCCAGCAGGGCGGACTATGGCTACACCTTC. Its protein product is CASRADYGYTF. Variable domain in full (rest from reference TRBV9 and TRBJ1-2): DSGVTQTPKHLITATGQRVTLRCSPRSGDLSVYWYQQSLDQGLQFLIQYYNGEERAKGNILERFSAQQFPDLHSELNLSSLELGDSALYFCASRADYGYTFGSGTRLTVV.

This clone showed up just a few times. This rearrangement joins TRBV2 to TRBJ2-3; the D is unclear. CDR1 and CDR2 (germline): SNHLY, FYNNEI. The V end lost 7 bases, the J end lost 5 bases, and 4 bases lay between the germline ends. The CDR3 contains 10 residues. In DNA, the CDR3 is TGTGCCAGCATGCGAGATACGCAGTATTTT. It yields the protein CASMRDTQYF.

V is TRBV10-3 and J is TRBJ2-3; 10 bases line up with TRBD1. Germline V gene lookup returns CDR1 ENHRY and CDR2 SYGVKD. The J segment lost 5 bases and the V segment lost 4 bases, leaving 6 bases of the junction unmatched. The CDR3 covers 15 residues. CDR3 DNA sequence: TGTGCCATCAGTGCCCGGGACAGGGGAAGAGATACGCAGTATTTT. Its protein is CAISARDRGRDTQYF.

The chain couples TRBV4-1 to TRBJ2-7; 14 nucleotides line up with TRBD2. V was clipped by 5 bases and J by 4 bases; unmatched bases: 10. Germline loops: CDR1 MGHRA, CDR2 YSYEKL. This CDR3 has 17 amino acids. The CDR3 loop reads CASSARLGLAGGYEQYF. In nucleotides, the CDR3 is TGCGCCAGCAGCGCCCGATTAGGACTAGCGGGAGGATACGAGCAGTACTTC.

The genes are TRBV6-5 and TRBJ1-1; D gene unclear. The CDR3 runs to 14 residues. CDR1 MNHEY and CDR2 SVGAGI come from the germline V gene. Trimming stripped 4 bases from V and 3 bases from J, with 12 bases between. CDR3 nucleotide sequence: TGTGCCAGCAGTTTTTTTGGCGACTACACTGAAGCTTTCTTT. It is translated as CASSFFGDYTEAFF.

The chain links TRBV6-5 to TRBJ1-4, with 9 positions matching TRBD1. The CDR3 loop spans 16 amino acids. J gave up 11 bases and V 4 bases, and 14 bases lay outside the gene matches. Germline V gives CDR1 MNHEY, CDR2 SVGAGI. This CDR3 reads CASSFEPGTGMQKLFF. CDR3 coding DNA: TGTGCCAGCAGTTTCGAGCCCGGGACAGGGATGCAGAAACTGTTTTTT.

CDR3 coding DNA: TGTGCCAGCAGCTTAGGTCTAGCGGGGATGAGCTCCTACAATGAGCAGTTCTTC. Protein sequence: CASSLGLAGMSSYNEQFF. V gene TRBV11-3 combines with J gene TRBJ2-1; 9 bases map to TRBD2. Trimming at V came to 1 base and at J to 0 bases, leaving 7 bases not matched to a gene. Germline CDR1 and CDR2: SGHNT and YENEEA. The CDR3 length is 18 residues.

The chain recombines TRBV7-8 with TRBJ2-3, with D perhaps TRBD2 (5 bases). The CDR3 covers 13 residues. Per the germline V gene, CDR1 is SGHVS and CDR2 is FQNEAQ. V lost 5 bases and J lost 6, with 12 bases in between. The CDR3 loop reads CASSLTKYDTQYF. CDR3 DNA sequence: TGTGCCAGCAGCCTGACTAAATACGATACGCAGTATTTT.

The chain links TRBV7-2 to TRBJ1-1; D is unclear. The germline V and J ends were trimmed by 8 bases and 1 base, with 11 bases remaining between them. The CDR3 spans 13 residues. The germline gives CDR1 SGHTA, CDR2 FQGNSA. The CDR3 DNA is TGTGCCAGCTTCCTTCGGGGGAACACTGAAGCTTTCTTT. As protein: CASFLRGNTEAFF.

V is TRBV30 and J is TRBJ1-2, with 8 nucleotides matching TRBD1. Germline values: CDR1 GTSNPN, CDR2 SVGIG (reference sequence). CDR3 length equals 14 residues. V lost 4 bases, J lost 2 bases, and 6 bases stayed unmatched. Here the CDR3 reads CAWTGTGGNYGYTF. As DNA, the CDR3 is TGTGCCTGGACCGGGACAGGAGGAAACTATGGCTACACCTTC.